This passage covers 16 T cell receptor beta chains from one sample sequenced in a study of cytomegalovirus exposure and HLA in healthy donors. The PCR employed 60 Vbeta primers together with 13 Jbeta primers. Produced via immunoSEQ multiplex PCR; TCRdb's table is partial and in-frame only. This sample yields approximately 190,000 clones, of which approximately 82% are seen a single time; about 1.7% belongs to the top ten. Sequenced input: PBMCs. Source of these receptors: a middle-aged man in good health and CMV-seropositive.

The rearrangement links TRBV6-6 to TRBJ1-2; D uncertain. Germline CDR1 is MNHNY and CDR2 is SVGAGI (reference sequence). The V and J ends lost 5 bases and 2 bases respectively, with 9 bases between them. CDR3 length: 13 amino acids. The chain's CDR3 is CASSTQINYGYTF. Written as DNA, the CDR3 is TGTGCCAGCAGTACACAGATAAACTATGGCTACACCTTC.

The gene calls are TRBV27 and TRBJ1-2, with 9 bases fitting TRBD1. The CDR3 sequence is 15 residues long. V was pared by 5 bases and J by 4 bases, with 8 bases of the junction left unmatched. The germline V gene encodes CDR1 MNHEY and CDR2 SMNVEV (reference sequence). CDR3 DNA: TGTGCCAGCAGTGCCAGACAGGGGGTGGGCTATGGCTACACCTTC. It codes for CASSARQGVGYGYTF.

The chain has TRBV5-1 and TRBJ1-1; TRBD1 agrees at 8 bases. V trimming: 4 bases; J trimming: 4 bases; junction bases outside the gene matches: 3. Looked up from germline, CDR1 is SGHRS and CDR2 is YFSETQ. This CDR3 spans 13 amino acids. CDR3 nucleotides: TGCGCCAGCAGCGAACAGGGGGGCACTGAAGCTTTCTTT. Translated, it gives CASSEQGGTEAFF.

This sequence joins TRBV20-1 and TRBJ1-1, with D possibly matching TRBD1 (5 bases). This CDR3 spans 11 amino acids. In germline, CDR1 is DFQATT, CDR2 SNEGSKA (reference sequence). The V end was cut by 3 bases, the J end by 4 bases, with 6 bases between. The CDR3 spells CSASRVTEAFF. The CDR3 coding sequence is TGCAGTGCTAGCAGGGTCACTGAAGCTTTCTTT.

The V and J genes are TRBV6-1 and TRBJ2-7; D gene unclear. With 8 bases removed from V and 3 bases from J, the gap between germline ends came to 5 bases. CDR1 MNHNS and CDR2 SASEGT come from the germline V gene. There are 10 residues in the CDR3. This CDR3 reads CASENYEQYF. CDR3 coding DNA: TGTGCCAGCGAGAACTACGAGCAGTACTTC.

The chain recombines TRBV27 with TRBJ2-1; unclear D gene. CDR3 length: 13 amino acids. V shed 5 bases and J shed 4 bases, with 9 bases lying between them. Germline CDR1 and CDR2: MNHEY and SMNVEV (reference sequence). CDR3 loop: CASSTLTYNEQFF. CDR3 DNA sequence: TGTGCCAGCAGTACCCTAACTTACAATGAGCAGTTCTTC.

The V and J genes are TRBV5-1 and TRBJ1-4; D possibly corresponds to TRBD1 (6 bases). This CDR3 has 15 amino acids. The V and J ends lost 5 bases and 5 bases respectively, with 16 bases between them. The germline CDR1 and CDR2 sequences are SGHRS and YFSETQ. In DNA form, the CDR3 reads TGCGCCAGCAGTTCGGGAGGACAGACCAATGAAAAACTGTTTTTT. Translation gives CASSSGGQTNEKLFF.

Here the CDR3 reads CASSLAGVGEKLFF. CDR3 in DNA: TGTGCCAGCAGCTTAGCAGGGGTGGGTGAAAAACTGTTTTTT. This chain connects TRBV7-2 to TRBJ1-4, with D possibly being TRBD1 (5 bases). This CDR3 contains 14 residues. Germline V gene lookup returns CDR1 SGHTA and CDR2 FQGNSA. V lost 0 bases and J 7 bases, leaving 9 bases between the germline ends. The variable domain in full, completed from reference TRBV7-2 and TRBJ1-4, reads GAGVSQSPSNKVTEKGKDVELRCDPISGHTALYWYRQSLGQGLEFLIYFQGNSAPDKSGLPSDRFSAERTGGSVSTLTIQRTQQEDSAVYLCASSLAGVGEKLFFGSGTQLSVL.

The V and J genes are TRBV15 and TRBJ2-3; TRBD2 is a possible D gene (6 bases). Germline CDR1 and CDR2: LNHNV and YYDKDF (reference sequence). The CDR3 length is 13 residues. The ends were cut back, 6 bases at V and 7 bases at J, with 14 bases in the middle. The CDR3 protein is CATRAGGPYTQYF. CDR3 in DNA: TGTGCCACCAGGGCCGGAGGGCCGTATACGCAGTATTTT.

The CDR3 reads CASSPTGEPGNTIYF. CDR3 sequence (DNA): TGTGCCAGCTCCCCGACAGGGGAACCTGGAAACACCATATATTTT. This rearrangement joins TRBV18 to TRBJ1-3, with 8 nucleotides matching TRBD1. V was clipped by 6 bases and J by 2 bases; unmatched bases: 6. CDR3 length: 15 amino acids. Germline V gene data show CDR1 as KGHSH and CDR2 as LQKENI.

Concerning this clone: The CDR3 does not close with the conserved phenylalanine or tryptophan, likely indicating a read error. The limits of the CDR3 on the DNA are not certain, so only TCRdb's listed CDR3 is given. The CDR3 sequence is CAWTRDRGAGDL. The chain has TRBV30 and TRBJ1-2; no DNA check was done on the table's D call, TRBD1. The CDR3 is 12 residues long, ends included. CDR1 is GTSNPN, CDR2 SVGIG, per germline (reference sequence).

This clone was found once. The chain carries TRBV12-5 and TRBJ2-5; 13 bases agree with TRBD2. The end of the DNA aligns better with TRBJ2-7, so the J call may be wrong. The germline gives CDR1 LGHNT, CDR2 FRNRAP. The CDR3 spans 15 residues. The CDR3 loop is CASGRGLAGNYEQYF. For the CDR3, the DNA is TGTGCTAGTGGCCGGGGACTAGCGGGAAACTACGAGCAGTACTTC.

The genes are TRBV7-9 and TRBJ2-7; the match to TRBD2 covers 7 bases. The V gene end was trimmed by 1 base and the J gene end by 3 bases; junction bases not matched to a gene: 6. Germline CDR1 reads SEHNR; CDR2 reads FQNEAQ (reference sequence). The CDR3 loop spans 15 amino acids. CDR3 amino acids: CASSLGLAEIYEQYF. CDR3 sequence (DNA): TGTGCCAGCAGCTTAGGGCTAGCGGAGATCTACGAGCAGTACTTC.

V and J are TRBV15 and TRBJ1-2; unclear D gene. The germline gives CDR1 LNHNV, CDR2 YYDKDF (reference sequence). V gave up 2 bases and J gave up 5 bases, with 15 bases separating them. This CDR3 is built from 15 residues. The CDR3 coding sequence is TGTGCCACCAGCAGAACGAGAGCGGACCATTATGGCTACACCTTC. Translating it yields CATSRTRADHYGYTF.

The chain links TRBV6-1 to TRBJ1-5, with 10 bases that match TRBD1. V lost 6 bases to trimming and J lost 3 bases; unmatched junction nucleotides: 2. Per germline, CDR1 MNHNS and CDR2 SASEGT. The CDR3 runs 14 residues. As DNA, the CDR3 is TGTGCCAGCAGGGGACAGGGGAACAATCAGCCCCAGCATTTT. This translates into CASRGQGNNQPQHF.

V usage is TRBV10-2 and J usage is TRBJ1-1, with D uncertain. Germline CDR1 WSHSY, CDR2 SAAADI. This CDR3 contains 15 residues. Trimming removed 10 bases at V and 1 base at J, with 19 bases between. The CDR3 sequence: CATFPQRGRNTEAFF. For the CDR3, the DNA is TGCGCCACCTTCCCCCAGCGGGGTCGGAACACTGAAGCTTTCTTT.